The rows below give T cell receptor beta chains drawn from one sample of a study of blood T cell repertoires in COVID-19. Profiled with immunoSEQ multiplex PCR; TCRdb holds only in-frame clones, not every one. The profile shows some 320,000 clones, roughly nine tenths of them singletons. What was sequenced was PBMCs or T cells enriched from blood (not recorded which). The receptors here all came from a man aged 55-75 years who had recovered from COVID-19. CDR3s include the opening cysteine and the closing phenylalanine or tryptophan. The D gene is left open where the match is weak. A clone size is listed for some rows: how often the clone was seen (once, few, many), or a class if it is expanded.

clone size | J gene | V gene | D gene | CDR3 DNA | CDR3 protein
NA | TRBJ2-1 | TRBV10-3 | TRBD1 | TGTGCCATCAGCGGGACAGGGTCTCCTATTGAGCAGTTCTTC | CAISGTGSPIEQFF
NA | TRBJ1-2 | TRBV15 | TRBD1 | TGTGCCACCGGACAGGGAAGTTATGGCTACACCTTC | CATGQGSYGYTF
NA | TRBJ2-7 | TRBV6-5 | TRBD2 | TGTGCCAGCAGTTACGGCGGGGGAATCTACGAGCAGTACTTC | CASSYGGGIYEQYF
NA | TRBJ2-7 | TRBV2 | NA | TGTGCCAGCACCGACCGGGGTTCCTACGAGCAGTACTTC | CASTDRGSYEQYF
NA | TRBJ2-3 | TRBV19 | TRBD1 | TGTGCCAGTAGTGCCGGACAGGGGGGCACAGATACGCAGTATTTT | CASSAGQGGTDTQYF
NA | TRBJ1-4 | TRBV3-1/TRBV3-2 | TRBD1 | TGTGCCAGCAGCCGCAGAGGCAGGGGGTTTGAAAAACTGTTTTTT | CASSRRGRGFEKLFF
NA | TRBJ1-2 | TRBV5-5 | NA | TGTGCCAGCAGCTTGGCTCGCGTGGCAGGAGGAATGTATGGCTACACCTTC | CASSLARVAGGMYGYTF
NA | TRBJ2-7 | TRBV2 | TRBD1 | TGTGCCAGCCAAGCATCCCCGGGACAGGGAAGCTCCTACGAGCAGTACTTC | CASQASPGQGSSYEQYF
NA | TRBJ1-1 | TRBV5-5 | NA | TGTGCCAGCAGCTTGGTCCTGGGGGCAAAAAGAACTGAAGCTTTCTTT | CASSLVLGAKRTEAFF
NA | TRBJ1-6 | TRBV15 | NA | TGTGCCACCAGCAGAGAAAAGAGCTCCTATAATTCACCCCTCCACTTT | CATSREKSSYNSPLHF
NA | TRBJ1-6 | TRBV19 | NA | TGTGCCAGTACAGGGTCAGTAGATTCACCCCTCCACTTT | CASTGSVDSPLHF
few | TRBJ2-1 | TRBV29-1 | NA | TGCAGCGTTGAACCCTCGGCAGGGTGGTCCTACAATGAGCAGTTCTTC | CSVEPSAGWSYNEQFF
NA | TRBJ1-2 | TRBV19 | NA | TGTGCCAGTAGTGTACAGCCCCTTCCTAACTATGGCTACACCTTC | CASSVQPLPNYGYTF
NA | TRBJ2-1 | TRBV7-9 | NA | TGTGCCAGCACCTACAGGGTTAATGAGCAGTTCTTC | CASTYRVNEQFF
once | TRBJ1-2 | TRBV9 | TRBD1 | TGTGCCAGCAGCCGATTAGGAGGGGGCGCAAGGAAAGATGGCTACACCTTC | CASSRLGGGARKDGYTF
NA | TRBJ2-3 | TRBV27 | TRBD1 | TGTGCCAGCAGTTTAGGGACAGGGGTAGATACGCAGTATTTT | CASSLGTGVDTQYF
NA | TRBJ2-2 | TRBV11-2 | NA | TGTGCCAGCAGCCCACAGACAAACACCGGGGAGCTGTTTTTT | CASSPQTNTGELFF
NA | TRBJ2-7 | TRBV6-5 | TRBD1 | TGTGCCAGCAGTCAGACAGGGTGGTCTGGCGAGCAGTACTTC | CASSQTGWSGEQYF
NA | TRBJ2-5 | TRBV5-6 | NA | TGTGCCAGCAGCTTGAGCAGGCCCATCTCGCAAGAGACCCAGTACTTC | CASSLSRPISQETQYF
NA | TRBJ1-1 | TRBV30 | TRBD1 | TGTGCCTGGACCAGACAGGGGTGGAACACTGAAGCTTTCTTT | CAWTRQGWNTEAFF
NA | TRBJ2-1 | TRBV5-1 | TRBD2 | TGCGCCAGCAGCTGGACTAGCGGAGCCTCCTACAATGAGCAGTTCTTC | CASSWTSGASYNEQFF
NA | TRBJ2-3 | TRBV11-2 | NA | TGTGCCAGCAGCTTACTGGGAGACACAGATACGCAGTATTTT | CASSLLGDTDTQYF
NA | TRBJ2-7 | TRBV5-1 | NA | TGCGCCAGCAGCTTGGCCAGGGCCTCGGACTACGAGCAGTACTTC | CASSLARASDYEQYF
NA | TRBJ2-3 | TRBV4-1 | TRBD1 | TGCGCCAGCAGCCTGTCCGGGACAGGGGCAGATACGCAGTATTTT | CASSLSGTGADTQYF
NA | TRBJ2-5 | TRBV29-1 | TRBD2 | TGCAGCGTAAGAGCGGGGGCGGGAGAGACCCAGTACTTC | CSVRAGAGETQYF